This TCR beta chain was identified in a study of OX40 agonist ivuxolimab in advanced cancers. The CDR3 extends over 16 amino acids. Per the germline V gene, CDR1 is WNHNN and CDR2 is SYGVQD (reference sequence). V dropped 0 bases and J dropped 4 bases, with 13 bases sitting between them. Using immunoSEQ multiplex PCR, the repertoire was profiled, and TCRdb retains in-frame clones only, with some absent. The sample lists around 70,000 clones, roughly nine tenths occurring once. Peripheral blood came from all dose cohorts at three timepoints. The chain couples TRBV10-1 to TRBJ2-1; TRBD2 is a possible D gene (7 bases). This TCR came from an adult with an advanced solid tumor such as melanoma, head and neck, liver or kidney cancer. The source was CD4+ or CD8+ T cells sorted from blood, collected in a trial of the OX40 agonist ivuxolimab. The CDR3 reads CASSESGGARYNEQFF. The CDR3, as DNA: TGCGCCAGCAGTGAGTCTGGGGGGGCCCGGTACAATGAGCAGTTCTTC.